This paragraph covers one TCR beta chain sequence. At one boundary the junction diverges from the germline segment, which might be a read error. Via MiXCR, TCRdb re-called the PCR reads, giving one row per CDR3 protein. Here the sample spans fewer than 20,000 distinct CDR3 sequences, under 45% being singletons. This CDR3 is built from 13 residues. This record belongs to a study of immune characterization of retroperitoneal liposarcoma. The TCR sequence derives from a male donor with retroperitoneal liposarcoma. This rearrangement joins TRBV7-1 to TRBJ2-3, with D possibly TRBD1 on 6 matching bases. TRBV7-1 is assigned to the ORF class and has an uncertain function. Input material: blood. CDR3 sequence: CSSSPDSPDTQYF. The DNA for the CDR3 is TGTTCCAGCAGCCCGGACAGTCCAGATACGCAGTATTTT.